This T cell receptor (beta chain) was profiled in a study of T cells of healthy individuals. This clonotype was observed a handful of times. TCRdb re-called the 5' RACE reads with MiXCR, one entry per CDR3 protein. The sample includes around 90,000 distinct CDR3 sequences, about 5.5% seen only once; the top ten take about 7.5%. This CDR3 is built from 14 residues. Germline V gene data show CDR1 as MNHEY and CDR2 as SVGEGT. V dropped 0 bases and J dropped 1 base, with 5 bases sitting between them. The rearrangement joins TRBV6-2 or TRBV6-3 to TRBJ2-3, with D possibly matching TRBD2 (5 bases). The clonotype was recovered from a female donor in good health. The CDR3 nucleotides read TGTGCCAGCAGTTACTCGGGAGGCACAGATACGCAGTATTTT. This gives the protein CASSYSGGTDTQYF.